The clone carrying this T cell receptor (beta chain) was detected only a few times. Its antigen is unidentified. V shed 4 bases and J shed 7 bases, with 19 bases lying between them. Germline V gives CDR1 MNHEY, CDR2 SMNVEV (reference sequence). The CDR3 is 15 amino acids. This entry comes from a study of T cell repertoires in aging, cancer and after chemotherapy. Study outcomes and limitations: Healthy donors lost TCR diversity with age mainly through richness, cancer patients through richness and evenness.

The template was genomic DNA from peripheral blood, not RNA. Multiplex touch-down PCR with TRB-A/B primers amplified rearranged V-D-J TRB sequences. One entry per CDR3 protein results from TCRdb running MiXCR on the multiplex PCR reads. The data show some 12,000 distinct CDR3 sequences, 20% to 30% seen once. The rearrangement joins TRBV27 to TRBJ1-1; D remains ambiguous. This receptor was identified in a human donor in good health. The sequenced material came from blood. The CDR3 nucleotides read TGTGCCAGCAGTTACTCGATAGATCCCAGACGTGAAGCTTTCTTT. This sequence encodes CASSYSIDPRREAFF.